This TCR beta chain was documented in a study of control samples from healthy donors and cancer patients. TCRdb's table, derived via immunoSEQ multiplex PCR, lists solely in-frame clones and lacks some. In the table there are 120,000 or so clones, about 95% of which are singletons. CDR1 MDHEN and CDR2 SYDVKM come from the germline V gene. This CDR3 region has 14 residues. V was pared by 6 bases and J by 0 bases, with 9 bases between. Source material: blood. The chain carries TRBV28 and TRBJ1-3, with D unresolved. This clonotype originated in a man aged 25 to 40 in good health. The CDR3 region has the DNA TGTGCCAGCAGGCCGGGGAGCTCTGGAAACACCATATATTTT. Amino acids: CASRPGSSGNTIYF.